The rows below give T cell receptor beta chains drawn from one sample of a study of PD-L1 blockade in urothelial cancer. The method was immunoSEQ multiplex PCR; TCRdb's version includes in-frame clones alone and lacks a portion of them. The sample has 45,000 to 70,000 clones; less than 90% are singletons. The starting material was PBMCs, obtained around atezolizumab (anti-PD-L1) treatment. These receptors were collected from a man aged 65 to 79 with urothelial cancer. CDR3s include the opening cysteine and the closing phenylalanine or tryptophan.

v_call	j_call	cdr3_aa
TRBV2	TRBJ2-7	CASSLSSYEQYF
TRBV11-3	TRBJ2-3	CASSAGEADTQYF
TRBV19	TRBJ2-7	CASSIGRGQDEQYF
TRBV7-9	TRBJ2-7	CASSADRAPNEQYF
TRBV10-2	TRBJ2-7	CASSVGDRGREQYF
TRBV5-1	TRBJ2-1	CASSWAPSGTYNEQFF
TRBV2	TRBJ2-7	CASSVSSSKEGHHEQYF
TRBV21-1	TRBJ2-7	CASSTPQKRTGGSYEQYF
TRBV10-3	TRBJ2-7	CAISESEAYEQYF
TRBV27	TRBJ1-5	CASSLTRDSYSNQPQHF
TRBV14	TRBJ1-5	CASSLPEGNQPQHF
TRBV18	TRBJ2-6	CASSPDTGANVLTF
TRBV19	TRBJ1-5	CAAGDPETSFNQPQHF
TRBV13	TRBJ2-5	CASSLGRGGQQGETQYF
TRBV15	TRBJ2-5	CATSREDSGPQETQYF
TRBV15	TRBJ2-3	CATSRDHSGRTDTQYF
TRBV5-1	TRBJ2-2	CASSSEAIGQGRAGELFF
TRBV2	TRBJ1-1	CASTRDRGQDTEAFF
TRBV15	TRBJ1-4	CATSREQGEGYEKLFF
TRBV9	TRBJ1-2	CASSVGGGDYGYTF
TRBV4-2	TRBJ2-1	CASSQEVAQEQFF
TRBV19	TRBJ1-2	CASTPGQGEGGYTF
TRBV29-1	TRBJ2-7	CSVGGASGSYEQYF
TRBV18	TRBJ1-4	CASSHTSQGRNEKLFF
TRBV5-1	TRBJ2-1	CASSPGTSGPYNEQFF
TRBV7-3	TRBJ2-3	CASSSSMGGTQYF